These 16 T cell receptor beta chains were sequenced from one sample in a study of neurological immune-mediated disorders. MiXCR, applied by TCRdb to the 5' RACE reads, yields one record per CDR3 protein. Of some 60,000 distinct CDR3 sequences in the sample, under 5.5% were seen once. The sequencing input was PBMCs. The receptor set was obtained from a woman aged 45 to 65 with multiple sclerosis.

This clonotype has ten or more counts. This rearrangement joins TRBV21-1 to TRBJ1-2. TRBV21-1 corresponds to a pseudogene. The CDR3 consists of 15 residues. This chain's CDR3 is CASSPSDVFNYGYTF. In DNA form, the CDR3 reads TGTGCCAGCAGCCCCTCGGACGTCTTTAACTATGGCTACACCTTC.

This clonotype was seen ten or more times. The chain couples TRBV5-1 to TRBJ2-2; D remains ambiguous. Trimming left V 4 bases short and J 4 bases short, with 11 bases between. Germline CDR1 and CDR2: SGHRS and YFSETQ. The CDR3 has 14 amino acids. CDR3 in amino acids: CASSPPDFTGELFF. Here the CDR3 DNA reads TGCGCCAGCAGCCCCCCCGATTTCACCGGGGAGCTGTTTTTT.

On this clonotype itself: A much larger clonotype is one base distant, so this may be a read error. This CDR3 fails to terminate in the conserved phenylalanine or tryptophan, so it likely reflects a read error. V gene TRBV5-6 combines with J gene TRBJ1-2; D is uncertain. CDR1 is SGHDT and CDR2 is YYEEEE in the germline V gene. This CDR3 is built from 15 residues. The V end lost 0 bases, the J end lost 4 bases, and 13 bases lay between the germline ends. The CDR3 sequence is CASSLAGRPIYGYTI. Written as DNA, the CDR3 is TGTGCCAGCAGCTTGGCGGGTCGACCTATCTATGGCTACACCATC.

As regards this clonotype: The junction and the germline gene differ at one end; a read error may be behind it. V is TRBV3-1 and J is TRBJ1-6; D perhaps matches TRBD1 (6 bases). The CDR3 is made up of 17 amino acids. Germline CDR1 LGHDT, CDR2 YNNKEL (reference sequence). CDR3 sequence (DNA): TGTGCCAGCAGCCTAGGGGGTCAGGGAATCGAGAATTCACCCCTCAACTTT. It is translated as CASSLGGQGIENSPLNF.

The chain joins TRBV5-1 to TRBJ2-1; 7 bases match TRBD1. CDR1 is SGHRS and CDR2 is YFSETQ in the germline V gene. V lost 2 bases to trimming and J lost 7 bases; unmatched junction nucleotides: 12. The CDR3 runs to 16 residues. CDR3 nucleotide sequence: TGCGCCAGCAGCTTACGACAGGGTACCGGTTTGAATGAGCAGTTCTTC. The encoded protein is CASSLRQGTGLNEQFF.

This clonotype was counted ten times or more. This chain uses TRBV12-3 or TRBV12-4 with TRBJ2-7; the D gene is possibly TRBD2 (6 bases). V lost 6 bases, J lost 5 bases, and 17 bases lay in between. This CDR3 is built from 14 residues. Here the CDR3 DNA reads TGTGCCAGCAGCTTTAGGACGGCGGGGAACGAGCAGTACTTC. Its translation: CASSFRTAGNEQYF.

This clonotype was seen many times. The chain combines TRBV10-3 with TRBJ2-7, with unresolved D. The V end lost 2 bases, the J end lost 5 bases, and 4 bases lay between the germline ends. Germline-derived CDR1 and CDR2 are ENHRY and SYGVKD. This CDR3 is 11 amino acids long. CDR3 sequence: CAISERDEQYF. The CDR3 coding sequence is TGTGCCATCAGTGAGCGGGACGAGCAGTACTTC.

This clonotype was counted at least ten times. CDR3 region: CASSLGGDSYEQYF. CDR3 DNA: TGTGCCAGCAGCTTGGGTGGGGACTCCTACGAGCAGTACTTC. The chain is built from TRBV7-6 and TRBJ2-7; D is undetermined. The CDR3 has 14 residues. Germline CDR1 SGHVS, CDR2 FNYEAQ. Trimming took off 3 bases at V and 0 bases at J, with 9 bases between the two ends.

This clonotype was seen at least ten times. The chain recombines TRBV10-3 with TRBJ2-6; D is unresolved. The CDR3 totals 16 residues. The V and J ends lost 2 bases and 0 bases respectively, with 8 bases between them. The germline V gene encodes CDR1 ENHRY and CDR2 SYGVKD. CDR3 bases: TGTGCCATCAGTGAGGGCTCCCGCTCTGGGGCCAACGTCCTGACTTTC. It specifies CAISEGSRSGANVLTF.

There are many counts of this clonotype. This chain links TRBV7-8 with TRBJ2-3, with TRBD1 matching 7 bases. This CDR3 is 16 amino acids long. The trim removed 3 bases at V and 1 base at J, leaving 7 bases unmatched. Germline loops: CDR1 SGHVS, CDR2 FQNEAQ. CDR3 in amino acids: CASSFSGTERTDTQYF. In nucleotides, the CDR3 is TGTGCCAGCAGCTTTTCCGGGACAGAGCGCACAGATACGCAGTATTTT.

This clonotype was picked up many times. The chain combines TRBV7-2 with TRBJ1-5; D possibly corresponds to TRBD1 (6 bases). V was pared by 5 bases and J by 7 bases, with 12 bases between. Per the germline V gene, CDR1 is SGHTA and CDR2 is FQGNSA. The CDR3 runs 13 residues. CDR3 bases: TGTGCCAGCAGCGCCTACAGGGCCCAGCCCCAGCATTTT. Residues: CASSAYRAQPQHF.

This clonotype was seen ten or more times. The chain has TRBV2 and TRBJ2-5; the D is unclear. The germline V gene encodes CDR1 SNHLY and CDR2 FYNNEI. This CDR3 comprises 13 residues. Trimming removed 6 bases at V and 3 bases at J, with 11 bases between. CDR3 nucleotide sequence: TGTGCCAGCAGCCTAGAGAGAGAAGAGACCCAGTACTTC. This sequence encodes CASSLEREETQYF.

This clonotype has ten or more counts. A junction boundary mismatches the germline segment, possibly from a read error. The rearrangement uses TRBV7-7 and TRBJ2-1, with 11 bases lining up with TRBD2. From germline, CDR1 is SSHAT and CDR2 FNYEAQ (reference sequence). CDR3 size: 15 residues. The CDR3, as DNA: TGTGCTAGCAGTCAGGGACTAGCGGAAAGGAATGAGCAGTTCTTC. Protein sequence: CASSQGLAERNEQFF.

This clonotype came up many times. This sequence joins TRBV29-1 and TRBJ2-3, with D perhaps TRBD1 (6 bases). The CDR3 has 13 amino acids. CDR1 is SQVTM, CDR2 ANQGSEA, per germline. The V and J ends lost 7 bases and 1 base respectively, with 12 bases between them. The CDR3 sequence: CSGDNGGTDTQYF. The CDR3 DNA follows: TGCAGCGGGGACAATGGGGGCACAGATACGCAGTATTTT.

Ten or more counts support this clonotype. The chain joins TRBV20-1 to TRBJ1-5, with a possible D match to TRBD1 (5 bases). V shed 7 bases and J shed 4 bases, with 17 bases lying between them. This CDR3 comprises 14 residues. Germline-derived CDR1 and CDR2 are DFQATT and SNEGSKA (reference sequence). CDR3 in amino acids: CSGTMTERNQPQHF. The CDR3 DNA reads as TGCAGTGGTACGATGACAGAAAGGAATCAGCCCCAGCATTTT.

This clonotype was recorded at least ten times. The chain couples TRBV30 to TRBJ1-2; D possibly corresponds to TRBD1 (6 bases). There are 12 residues in the CDR3. Trimming cost V 7 bases and J 6 bases, with 15 bases left between them. Germline assignment: CDR1 GTSNPN and CDR2 SVGIG (reference sequence). CDR3 amino acids: CALNREGDGYTF. The CDR3 coding sequence is TGTGCCTTAAACAGGGAAGGTGATGGCTACACCTTC.